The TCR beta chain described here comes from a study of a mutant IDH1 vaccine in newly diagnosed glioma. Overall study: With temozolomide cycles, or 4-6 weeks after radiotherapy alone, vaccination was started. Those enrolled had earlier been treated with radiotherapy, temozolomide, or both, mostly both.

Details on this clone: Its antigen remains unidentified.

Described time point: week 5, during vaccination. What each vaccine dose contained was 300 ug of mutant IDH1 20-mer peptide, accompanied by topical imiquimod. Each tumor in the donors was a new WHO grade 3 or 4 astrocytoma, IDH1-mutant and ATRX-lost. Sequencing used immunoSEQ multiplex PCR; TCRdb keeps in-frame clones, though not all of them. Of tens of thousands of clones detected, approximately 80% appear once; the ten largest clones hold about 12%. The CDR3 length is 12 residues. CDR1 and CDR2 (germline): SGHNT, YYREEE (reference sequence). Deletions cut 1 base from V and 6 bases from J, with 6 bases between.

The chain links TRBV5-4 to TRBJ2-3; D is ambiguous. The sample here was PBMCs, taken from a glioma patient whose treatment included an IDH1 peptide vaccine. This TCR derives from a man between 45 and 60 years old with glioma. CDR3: CASSLRADTQYF. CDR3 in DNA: TGTGCCAGCAGCTTGAGGGCGGATACGCAGTATTTT.